This record looks at one T cell receptor (beta chain) sequence and its context. No cognate antigen has been identified for it. No clone much larger than this one lies a single base away; base qualities are absent. This record comes from a study of cytomegalovirus exposure and HLA in healthy donors listed by TCRdb under 2017. Broadly, across the study: An earlier analysis of approximately 590 of the donors reported more than 250 Gb of sequence data and some 120 million unique TCR beta sequences from roughly 180 million T cells. An early release that covered several hundred HLA-typed donors contained around 330 gigabases of sequencing data and 65 million to 100 million unique TCR sequences. The genetic ancestry cluster associated with self-reported Caucasian donors included 65% to 90% of the 398 genotyped donors. The study aimed to test whether signatures of past pathogen exposure could be identified by cataloging public T cell receptors. The T cell repertoires of some 700 subjects were profiled by immunosequencing and related to cytomegalovirus serostatus. Besides the first cohort of roughly 640 subjects, a separate validation cohort made up of 95 to 150 different subjects was used. High-throughput TCR immunosequencing, statistical association of individual TCRs with disease status, and machine learning were combined to predict cytomegalovirus infection status. To study patterns of TCR occurrence, a later analysis re-analyzed previously published TCR beta repertoires from 666 donors and added high-resolution HLA genotyping. Rather than drawing on any new phenotypic data, the later analysis identified candidate immune exposures from TCR beta sequences and the way those sequences occurred across donors. An earlier analysis of several hundred of the donors applied high-throughput TCR beta sequencing to assess whether each TCR beta V gene segment acted as functional or pseudogenic. Alongside the repertoire data, information on donor age, sex, ethnicity and CMV serostatus was compiled. Genome-wide SNP genotypes for about 65% of the roughly 670 donors were used in a later genetic analysis, which treated that subset as a discovery cohort. Every repertoire in the discovery cohort had been generated on one and the same sequencing platform. Both class I and class II loci were covered by HLA typing, at four-digit resolution. The number of typed donors differed by locus: roughly 629-640 for A, B, C, DRB1 and DQB1; 522 for DQA1; over 600 for DPA1; and 400 to 480 for DPB1. Roughly five DR-DQ haplotypes were handled as single units for association and clustering, since linkage in the cohort was strong. Among 350 to 400 genotyped donors of the cohort, an average of roughly 240,000 unique TCR beta nucleotide sequences were sequenced per donor, about a sixth of them non-productive.

Broader findings and caveats from the paper: In a later genetic analysis, a missense DCLRE1C variant was associated with V-gene and J-gene trimming of TCR beta chains, and the association was replicated in an independent cohort. A cluster of highly shared sequence variants was judged likely to be a technical artifact of the sequencing pipeline. An earlier analysis of 450 to 750 of the donors showed that most TCR beta V segments appeared in productive rearrangements either about 87% or about 30% of the time, which broadly matched IMGT annotations. Specific HLA alleles were associated with over 15,000 TCR beta sequences at a false discovery rate of 0.05 in a later analysis. When HLA alleles, especially DR and DQ, strongly co-occurred, attributing TCR associations to individual alleles was difficult. A further reported finding was that TCR beta sequences accurately predicted the HLA-A and HLA-B alleles for most subjects in the first cohort. It was suggested by the authors that the approach could potentially be generalized to other disease states and immunological phenotypes. According to a later analysis, TCR association rates differed among HLA loci, with DRB1 alleles showing the most associated TCRs and HLA-C alleles showing the fewest. The classifier was reported to diagnose cytomegalovirus status with high specificity and sensitivity in both the original cohort and the validation cohort. A later analysis found that most CMV-associated TCR beta chains appeared HLA-restricted, with HLA associations seemingly driven largely by CMV exposure. HLA typing was unavailable for some donors at each locus, so association tests used only the typed subset. The presence/absence analyses assumed that sequencing depth was roughly uniform across donors, and that assumption may not be true. For the cohort, immune exposure information was limited to CMV serostatus. Linkage disequilibrium might explain the correlated functional status among segregating V segments, but an unknown experimental factor could not be excluded. Some IMGT-functional V segments, including TRBV6-2 and TRBV6-3, could not be told apart with the 87-base-pair reads, so those segments were excluded. Most TCR sequences were observed very rarely across donors, whereas some public TCRs were present in many individuals. According to a later genetic analysis, donors in an Asian-associated ancestry cluster had fewer N-insertions in productive TCRs than the roughly 670-donor mean. Several of the top co-occurrence clusters appeared to be linked to parvovirus B19, influenza, CMV and Epstein-Barr virus, according to a later analysis. A few of the identified cytomegalovirus-associated TCR beta chains were confirmed in vitro to be specific for cytomegalovirus antigens. Because counts were too low, some 16 rarely observed V segments, including chromosome 9 orphons, were excluded from the earlier analysis of around 590 of the donors. The study listed 164 TCR beta chains as associated with cytomegalovirus. Compared with equally common non-associated chains, HLA-associated TCR beta chains in a later analysis were more clonally expanded and had lower generation probabilities. In this cohort, only TCR beta chains were sequenced, and detectable features were limited by the absence of alpha or paired-chain data.

The germline V gene provides CDR1 MNHNS and CDR2 SASEGT. V is cut by 10 bases and J by 0 bases, and the space between the germline ends is 17 bases. The CDR3 holds 15 amino acids from the cysteine to the phenylalanine. The kept DNA is CDR3 alone, 45 bases in frame from the first base. In total, roughly 670 healthy bone marrow donors made up the cohort. Cohort members were all nominally healthy when sampled, although unrecorded immune exposures were likely present. The donor was CMV seropositive and was included in the group of 270 or so seropositive cohort members. A peripheral blood sample was collected from each donor, and TCR beta sequencing was performed on peripheral blood mononuclear cells. Genomic DNA was extracted from the blood cell samples with the Qiagen DNeasy Blood Extraction Kit. Library preparation employed the immunoSEQ multiplex PCR assay. For the multiplex PCR, a mixture combining 60 forward primers for TCR Vbeta segments and 13 reverse primers for TCR Jbeta segments was used. The CDR3 region of rearranged TCR beta genes was amplified from genomic DNA by a multiplex PCR assay. The amplified TCR beta libraries were sequenced on the Illumina HiSeq System as 87-base-pair reads. The source study handled its data this way. A later analysis tallied 75 million to 95 million unique TCR beta chains across the 666 repertoires, and about 12 million of those chains were shared by two or more donors. Raw reads were error-corrected and collapsed into unique sequences by a nearest-neighbor algorithm in which closely related sequences were merged to remove PCR and sequencing errors. Alignment of CDR3 sequences to IMGT reference sequences was used to assign V, D and J gene segments. For a sequence to be retained, a match of at least six nucleotides was required to both a V gene segment and a J gene segment. Rearrangements were classified as productive when the CDR3 lacked stop codons and remained in frame with V and J, and all other rearrangements were classified as non-productive. Following IMGT convention, CDR3 was defined as the stretch from the second conserved V-encoded cysteine up to the conserved J-encoded phenylalanine. In an earlier analysis of more than 550 of the donors, sequences lacking an unambiguous match to a single V gene segment were excluded. An earlier analysis of around 600 of the donors classified V segments as functional when productive rearrangements were above 56.7% and as segregating when the standard deviation between donors was above 5%. A statistical classification framework was built to diagnose cytomegalovirus status from the catalog of TCR beta chain sequences. In a later analysis, TCR nucleotide sequences were compared against IMGT/GENE-DB human TR gene sequences so that V and J genes could be assigned. Using the TCRdist pipeline, a later analysis assigned CDR3 sequences along with most-parsimonious VDJ recombination scenarios. In a later analysis, each TCR beta chain was defined by its CDR3 amino acid sequence together with its V-gene family, and reads without a unique V-gene family were excluded. As a way to deal with suspected cross-contamination and a sequencing artifact, a later analysis dropped 450 to 700 nucleotide sequences that were highly shared and had low generation probability. A later analysis calculated a clonal expansion index for each public chain from normalized within-repertoire ranks of inferred template counts. In a later analysis, generation probabilities were computed with a VDJ recombination model fitted to out-of-frame rearrangements, and the resulting probabilities were checked against IGoR. In a later analysis, TCR-TCR, TCR-HLA and TCR-CMV co-occurrence was scored with hypergeometric tests, and a repertoire-size bias correction was applied to TCR pairs. A later analysis estimated false discovery rates by permuting HLA or CMV assignments 20 times. A later analysis grouped co-occurring TCRs with DBSCAN, adding TCRdist sequence similarity when clustering within HLA-allele-positive subsets. Repertoires with fewer than 30,000 or more than 120,000 public chains were left out of co-occurrence clustering, as were a few repertoires with anomalous nucleotide sharing. What TCRdb holds here is the immuneACCESS table cut down to in-frame rearrangements. Part of the clones is not present; checked against another copy, under half of the missing clones reflect an unresolved V gene, and the others are unexplained. V and J calls and clone size are as listed in that table; D and trimming were resolved from the DNA. A total of under 200,000 clones appear in this sample, 68% of them only once. The biggest ten clones account for approximately 4.5% of the sample.

The receptor's source is a woman under 30 in good health and CMV-seropositive. The chain couples TRBV6-1 to TRBJ2-3; the best D guess is TRBD2, with 7 bases matching. Input material: PBMCs. The base sequence is TGTGCCATCAAAATCGGGGGGCTGAGCACAGATACGCAGTATTTT. This sequence encodes CAIKIGGLSTDTQYF.